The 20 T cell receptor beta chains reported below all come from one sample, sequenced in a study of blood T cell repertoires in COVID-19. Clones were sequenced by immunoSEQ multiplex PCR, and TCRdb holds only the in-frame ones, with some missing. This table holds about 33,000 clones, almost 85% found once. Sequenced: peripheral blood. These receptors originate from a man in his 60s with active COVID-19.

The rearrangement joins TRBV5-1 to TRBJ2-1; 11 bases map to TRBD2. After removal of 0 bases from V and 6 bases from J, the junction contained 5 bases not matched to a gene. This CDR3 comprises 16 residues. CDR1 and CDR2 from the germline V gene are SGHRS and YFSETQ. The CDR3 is CASSLGNLAGGNEQFF. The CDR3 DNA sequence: TGCGCCAGCAGCTTGGGAAATCTAGCGGGAGGCAATGAGCAGTTCTTC.

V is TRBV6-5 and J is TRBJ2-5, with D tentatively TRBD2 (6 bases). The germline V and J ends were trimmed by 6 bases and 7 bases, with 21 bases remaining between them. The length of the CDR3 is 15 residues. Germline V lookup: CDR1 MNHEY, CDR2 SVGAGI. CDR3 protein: CASSKIITPEGTQYF. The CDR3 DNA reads TGTGCCAGCAGCAAAATAATAACTCCGGAGGGGACCCAGTACTTC.

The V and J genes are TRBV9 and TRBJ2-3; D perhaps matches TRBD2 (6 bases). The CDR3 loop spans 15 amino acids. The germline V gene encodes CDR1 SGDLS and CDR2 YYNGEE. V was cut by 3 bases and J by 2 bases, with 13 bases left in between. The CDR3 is CASSGGTWDTDTQYF. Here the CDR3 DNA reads TGTGCCAGCAGCGGCGGGACTTGGGACACAGATACGCAGTATTTT.

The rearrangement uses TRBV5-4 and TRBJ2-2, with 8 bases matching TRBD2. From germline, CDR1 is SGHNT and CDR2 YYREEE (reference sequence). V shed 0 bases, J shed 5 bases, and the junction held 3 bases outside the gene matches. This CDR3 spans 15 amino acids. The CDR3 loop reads CASSLVGTRTGELFF. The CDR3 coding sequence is TGTGCCAGCAGCTTGGTAGGGACTAGGACCGGGGAGCTGTTTTTT.

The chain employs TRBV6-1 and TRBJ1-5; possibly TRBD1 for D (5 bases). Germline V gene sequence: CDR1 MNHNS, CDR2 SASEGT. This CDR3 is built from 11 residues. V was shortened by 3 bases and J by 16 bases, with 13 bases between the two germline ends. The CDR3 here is CASSERWTLHF. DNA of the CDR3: TGTGCCAGCAGTGAGAGATGGACACTACATTTT.

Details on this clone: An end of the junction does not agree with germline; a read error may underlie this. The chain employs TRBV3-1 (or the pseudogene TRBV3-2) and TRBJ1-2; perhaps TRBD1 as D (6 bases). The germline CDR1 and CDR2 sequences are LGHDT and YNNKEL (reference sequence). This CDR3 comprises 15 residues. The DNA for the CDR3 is TGTGCCAGCAGCCAGGCCTTTGTTCAGGGGACACTCTTATTCTTC. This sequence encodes CASSQAFVQGTLLFF.

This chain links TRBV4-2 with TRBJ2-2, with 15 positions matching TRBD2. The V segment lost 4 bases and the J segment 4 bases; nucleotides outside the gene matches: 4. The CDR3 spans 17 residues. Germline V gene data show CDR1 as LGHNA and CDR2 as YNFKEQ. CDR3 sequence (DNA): TGTGCCAGCAGCCCGGGACTAGCGGGAGGCCCCACCGGGGAGCTGTTTTTT. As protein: CASSPGLAGGPTGELFF.

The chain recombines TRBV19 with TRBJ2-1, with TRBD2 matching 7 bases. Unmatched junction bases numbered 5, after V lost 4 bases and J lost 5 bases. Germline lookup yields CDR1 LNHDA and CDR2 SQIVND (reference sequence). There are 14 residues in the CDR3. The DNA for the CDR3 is TGTGCCAGTAGTAGGGGCGGGAGCGACAATGAGCAGTTCTTC. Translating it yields CASSRGGSDNEQFF.

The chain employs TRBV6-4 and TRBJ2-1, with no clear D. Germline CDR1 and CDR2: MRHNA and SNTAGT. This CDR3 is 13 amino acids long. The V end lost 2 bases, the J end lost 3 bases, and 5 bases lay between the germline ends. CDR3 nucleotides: TGTGCCAGCAGTGACACCAGCTACAATGAGCAGTTCTTC. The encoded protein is CASSDTSYNEQFF.

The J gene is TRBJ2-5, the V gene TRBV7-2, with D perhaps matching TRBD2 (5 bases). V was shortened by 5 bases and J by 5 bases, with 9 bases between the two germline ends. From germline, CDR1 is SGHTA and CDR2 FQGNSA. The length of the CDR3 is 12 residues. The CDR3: CASSRAAETQYF. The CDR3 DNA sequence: TGTGCCAGCAGCCGAGCGGCGGAGACCCAGTACTTC. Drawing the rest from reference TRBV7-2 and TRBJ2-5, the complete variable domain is GAGVSQSPSNKVTEKGKDVELRCDPISGHTALYWYRQSLGQGLEFLIYFQGNSAPDKSGLPSDRFSAERTGGSVSTLTIQRTQQEDSAVYLCASSRAAETQYFGPGTRLLVL.

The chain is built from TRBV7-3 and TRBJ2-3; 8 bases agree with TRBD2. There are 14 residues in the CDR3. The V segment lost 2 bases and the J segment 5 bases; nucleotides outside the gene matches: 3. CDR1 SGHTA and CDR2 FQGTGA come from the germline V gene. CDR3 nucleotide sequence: TGTGCCAGCAGCTTAGGAGCGGGAGAAGATACGCAGTATTTT. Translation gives CASSLGAGEDTQYF.

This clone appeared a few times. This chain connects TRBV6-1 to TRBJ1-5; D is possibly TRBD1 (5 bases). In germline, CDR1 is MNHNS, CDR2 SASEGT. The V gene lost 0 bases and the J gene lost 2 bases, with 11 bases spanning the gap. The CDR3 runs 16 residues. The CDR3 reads CASSEATWGGNQPQHF. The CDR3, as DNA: TGTGCCAGCAGTGAAGCTACCTGGGGCGGCAATCAGCCCCAGCATTTT.

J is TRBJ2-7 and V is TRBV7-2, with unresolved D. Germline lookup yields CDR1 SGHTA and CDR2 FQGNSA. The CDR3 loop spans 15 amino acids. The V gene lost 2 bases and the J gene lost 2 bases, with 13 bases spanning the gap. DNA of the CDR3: TGTGCCAGCAGCTTACCGGGTGAGGTGCCCTACGAGCAGTACGTC. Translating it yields CASSLPGEVPYEQYV.

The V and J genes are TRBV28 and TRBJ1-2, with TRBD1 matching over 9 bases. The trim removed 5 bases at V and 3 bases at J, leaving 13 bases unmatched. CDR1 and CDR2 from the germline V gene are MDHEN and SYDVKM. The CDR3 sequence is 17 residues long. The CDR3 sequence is CASSIQTGTGLYYGYTF. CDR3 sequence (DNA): TGTGCCAGCAGTATACAAACCGGGACAGGGTTGTACTATGGCTACACCTTC.

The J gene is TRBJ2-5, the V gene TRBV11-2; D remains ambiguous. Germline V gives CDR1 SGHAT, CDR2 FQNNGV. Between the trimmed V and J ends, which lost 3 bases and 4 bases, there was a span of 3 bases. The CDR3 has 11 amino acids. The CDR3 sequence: CASSFLETQYF. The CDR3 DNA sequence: TGTGCCAGCAGCTTTCTAGAGACCCAGTACTTC.

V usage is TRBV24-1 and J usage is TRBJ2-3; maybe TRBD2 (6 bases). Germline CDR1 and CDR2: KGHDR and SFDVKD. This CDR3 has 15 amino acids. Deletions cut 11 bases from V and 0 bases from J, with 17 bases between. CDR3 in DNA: TGTGCCAGCTCGCCGACGGGACTTAGCACAGATACGCAGTATTTT. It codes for CASSPTGLSTDTQYF.

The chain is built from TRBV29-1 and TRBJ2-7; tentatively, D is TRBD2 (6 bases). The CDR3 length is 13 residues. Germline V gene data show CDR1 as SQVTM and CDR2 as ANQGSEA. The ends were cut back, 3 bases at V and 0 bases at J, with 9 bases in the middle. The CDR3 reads CSVDGGPSYEQYF. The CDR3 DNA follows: TGCAGCGTTGACGGAGGGCCCTCCTACGAGCAGTACTTC.

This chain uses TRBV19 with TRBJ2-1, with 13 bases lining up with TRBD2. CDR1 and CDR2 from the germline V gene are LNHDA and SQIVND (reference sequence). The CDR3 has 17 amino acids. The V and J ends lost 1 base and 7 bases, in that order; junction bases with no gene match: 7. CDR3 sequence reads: CASSIGTSGRLGNEQFF. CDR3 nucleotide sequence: TGTGCCAGTAGTATAGGGACTAGCGGGAGATTGGGTAATGAGCAGTTCTTC.

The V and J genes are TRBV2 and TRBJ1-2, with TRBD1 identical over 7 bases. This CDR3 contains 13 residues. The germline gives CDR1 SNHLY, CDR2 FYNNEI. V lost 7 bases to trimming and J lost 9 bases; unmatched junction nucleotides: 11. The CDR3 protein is CASILEQGRSYTF. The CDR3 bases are TGTGCCAGCATTTTAGAACAGGGGCGCAGCTACACCTTC.

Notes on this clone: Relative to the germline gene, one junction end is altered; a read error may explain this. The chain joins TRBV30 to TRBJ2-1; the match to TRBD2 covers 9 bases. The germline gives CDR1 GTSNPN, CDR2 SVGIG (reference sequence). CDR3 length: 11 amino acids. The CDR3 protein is CAWSALAGWIF. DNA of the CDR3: TGTGCCTGGAGTGCCCTAGCGGGATGGATCTTC.